One T cell receptor (beta chain) is described in this entry. The antigen remains undetermined. These data originate in a study of response to subunit inactivated influenza vaccine. General observations from the study: The authors suggested that few new T cells are recruited per seasonal influenza vaccination.

TCRdb reprocessed the RT-PCR reads via MiXCR and lists one record per CDR3 protein. Of 800,000 to 1,000,000 distinct CDR3 sequences in the sample, approximately 21% are singletons; the top ten hold 9.5% to 13%. This specimen was PBMCs from blood, taken around 5 days after vaccination. The clonotype was recovered from a man aged 45-65 years who received an inactivated influenza vaccine.

The CDR3 nucleotides read TGTGCCAGCAGTTACCACCCACGGGGTGTCGCTGAAGCTTTCTTT. It yields the protein CASSYHPRGVAEAFF. This chain connects TRBV6-5 to TRBJ1-1, with D hard to call. The CDR3 has 15 amino acids. Germline-derived CDR1 and CDR2 are MNHEY and SVGAGI. Trimming removed 2 bases from V and 6 bases from J, with 16 bases in between.